Presented here are 26 T cell receptor beta chains from one specimen sequenced in a study of T cell changes during pregnancy in multiple sclerosis. TCRdb keeps only in-frame clones here, not all; method: immunoSEQ multiplex PCR. The sample carries roughly 80,000 clones, about 91% recorded once. The sequences come from peripheral blood, collected before pregnancy. All receptors come from a female donor with multiple sclerosis, enrolled in a pregnancy study.

This chain uses TRBV2 with TRBJ1-2, with TRBD1 matching 8 bases. Germline V gene lookup returns CDR1 SNHLY and CDR2 FYNNEI. CDR3 length equals 13 residues. V lost 6 bases and J lost 6; bases outside the gene matches: 6. The CDR3 sequence is CASRADRGDGYTF. CDR3 in DNA: TGTGCCAGCAGGGCTGACAGGGGTGATGGCTACACCTTC.

The chain recombines TRBV7-2 with TRBJ2-7; D is undetermined. The CDR3 length is 14 residues. CDR1 and CDR2 from the germline V gene are SGHTA and FQGNSA. V lost 4 bases to trimming and J lost 1 base, with 11 bases between them. The CDR3 nucleotides read TGTGCCAGCAGCTCCAACAGAGCATCCTACGAGCAGTACTTC. It codes for CASSSNRASYEQYF.

This chain joins TRBV19 and TRBJ2-2; possibly TRBD1 for D (6 bases). The CDR3 spans 15 residues. Trimming cost V 3 bases and J 0 bases, with 8 bases left between them. Germline CDR1 and CDR2: LNHDA and SQIVND (reference sequence). This chain's CDR3 is CASSIGTTNTGELFF. DNA of the CDR3: TGTGCCAGTAGTATCGGGACAACGAACACCGGGGAGCTGTTTTTT.

The chain has TRBV27 and TRBJ2-5, with D maybe TRBD1 (6 bases). The V gene's germline CDR1 is MNHEY and CDR2 SMNVEV (reference sequence). The length of the CDR3 is 15 residues. Trimming took 3 bases from V and 2 from J, leaving 13 bases between them. In nucleotides, the CDR3 is TGTGCCAGCAGTTTCTTCTCAGGGGCTCAAGAGACCCAGTACTTC. Its translation is CASSFFSGAQETQYF.

This clone came up once. V usage is TRBV5-1 and J usage is TRBJ1-5; 7 nucleotides agree with TRBD1. The CDR3 totals 13 residues. CDR1 and CDR2 (germline): SGHRS, YFSETQ. The J segment lost 4 bases and the V segment lost 3 bases, leaving 1 base of the junction unmatched. The CDR3 is CASSWDSNQPQHF. DNA of the CDR3: TGCGCCAGCAGCTGGGACAGTAATCAGCCCCAGCATTTT. Full variable domain (remainder filled in from reference TRBV5-1 and TRBJ1-5): KAGVTQTPRYLIKTRGQQVTLSCSPISGHRSVSWYQQTPGQGLQFLFEYFSETQRNKGNFPGRFSGRQFSNSRSEMNVSTLELGDSALYLCASSWDSNQPQHFGDGTRLSIL.

The rearrangement links TRBV6-5 to TRBJ1-5, with a possible D match to TRBD1 (6 bases). Looked up from germline, CDR1 is MNHEY and CDR2 is SVGAGI. The CDR3 has 16 amino acids. Trimming cost V 4 bases and J 0 bases, with 13 bases left between them. The CDR3 reads CASSSRGTGSNQPQHF. CDR3 bases: TGTGCCAGCAGTTCCAGGGGCACGGGTAGCAATCAGCCCCAGCATTTT.

The chain has TRBV4-3 and TRBJ2-6; D is ambiguous. The CDR3 spans 16 residues. The germline gives CDR1 LGHNA, CDR2 YSLEER. Trimming removed 1 base from V and 0 bases from J, with 7 bases in between. The DNA of the CDR3 is TGCGCCAGCAGCCAAGGCAGGCACTCTGGGGCCAACGTCCTGACTTTC. Amino acid sequence: CASSQGRHSGANVLTF.

The V call is TRBV7-6, the J call TRBJ1-2, with a tentative D call TRBD1 (6 bases). Germline V gene sequence: CDR1 SGHVS, CDR2 FNYEAQ. The CDR3 consists of 15 residues. Trimming left V 5 bases short and J 2 bases short, with 15 bases between. DNA of the CDR3: TGTGCCAGCAGCCCCAGGTCAGGGGCCAACTATGGCTACACCTTC. It specifies CASSPRSGANYGYTF.

The CDR3 DNA reads as TGTGCCTGGAGCCTACAGGGAACCGAGCAGTACTTC. Its protein is CAWSLQGTEQYF. The V and J genes are TRBV30 and TRBJ2-7; tentatively, D is TRBD1 (6 bases). This CDR3 has 12 residues. Trimming removed 3 bases from V and 6 bases from J, with 12 bases in between. Looked up from germline, CDR1 is GTSNPN and CDR2 is SVGIG (reference sequence).

J is TRBJ2-1 and V is TRBV19, with 7 nucleotides matching TRBD2. The CDR3 covers 14 residues. J lost 4 bases, V lost 5 bases, and 5 bases had no gene match. Germline V lookup: CDR1 LNHDA, CDR2 SQIVND (reference sequence). The CDR3 loop is CASSPGLFYNEQFF. The DNA of the CDR3 is TGTGCCAGTAGTCCGGGACTATTTTACAATGAGCAGTTCTTC.

Turning to this clone: The identical CDR3 is also encoded by other nucleotide sequences in the sample. This chain joins TRBV19 and TRBJ2-1; TRBD2 is a possible D gene (5 bases). CDR3 size: 12 residues. The V gene lost 7 bases and the J gene lost 9 bases, with 13 bases spanning the gap. CDR1 LNHDA and CDR2 SQIVND come from the germline V gene (reference sequence). The CDR3 DNA follows: TGTGCCAGTACAAGGGCAAGCGGTGAGCAGTTCTTC. It specifies CASTRASGEQFF.

In this sample, this clone turned up once. The rearrangement uses TRBV4-2 and TRBJ2-5; a possible D gene is TRBD1 (5 bases). CDR1 is LGHNA and CDR2 is YNFKEQ in the germline V gene. The CDR3 covers 15 residues. Deletions cut 1 base from V and 5 bases from J, with 14 bases between. The chain's CDR3 is CASSQVEGVGETQYF. The DNA of the CDR3 is TGTGCCAGCAGCCAAGTTGAAGGGGTTGGGGAGACCCAGTACTTC.

CDR3 amino acids: CASSLRRLAGGRETQYF. CDR3 DNA sequence: TGTGCCAGCAGCTTACGCCGGCTAGCGGGAGGGAGAGAGACCCAGTACTTC. This rearrangement joins TRBV7-2 to TRBJ2-5; 12 bases fit TRBD2. The CDR3 has 17 residues. Losses at the gene ends were 2 bases for V and 4 bases for J; bases not matched to a gene: 8. The germline CDR1 and CDR2 sequences are SGHTA and FQGNSA.

V and J are TRBV19 and TRBJ2-2; TRBD2 matches at 15 bases. J lost 2 bases, V lost 6 bases, and 7 bases had no gene match. The CDR3 runs to 18 residues. Germline CDR1 reads LNHDA; CDR2 reads SQIVND (reference sequence). The chain's CDR3 is CASRFAGLAGGNTGELFF. In DNA form, the CDR3 reads TGTGCCAGTAGGTTTGCGGGACTAGCGGGAGGTAACACCGGGGAGCTGTTTTTT.

This sequence joins TRBV10-3 and TRBJ1-5, with D possibly being TRBD1 (6 bases). Deletions cut 3 bases from V and 6 bases from J, with 15 bases between. The germline V gene has CDR1 ENHRY and CDR2 SYGVKD. CDR3 length equals 15 residues. CDR3 amino acids: CAISDPNREGQPQHF. As DNA, the CDR3 is TGTGCCATCAGTGACCCTAACAGGGAGGGTCAGCCCCAGCATTTT.

The chain carries TRBV5-1 and TRBJ2-5; tentative D call: TRBD2 (6 bases). Germline CDR1 reads SGHRS; CDR2 reads YFSETQ. Trimming took off 0 bases at V and 11 bases at J, with 20 bases between the two ends. This CDR3 is 15 amino acids long. The CDR3 loop is CASSLDGTSSVEQYF. The CDR3 DNA is TGCGCCAGCAGCTTGGACGGGACTTCTAGTGTTGAGCAGTACTTC. Using reference TRBV5-1 and TRBJ2-5 for the parts outside the CDR3, the full variable domain is KAGVTQTPRYLIKTRGQQVTLSCSPISGHRSVSWYQQTPGQGLQFLFEYFSETQRNKGNFPGRFSGRQFSNSRSEMNVSTLELGDSALYLCASSLDGTSSVEQYFGPGTRLLVL.

J is TRBJ2-7 and V is TRBV18, with 8 nucleotides matching TRBD2. With 6 bases clipped from V and 0 bases from J, the junction kept 7 bases outside the gene matches. Per germline, CDR1 KGHSH and CDR2 LQKENI. The CDR3 sequence is 15 residues long. The CDR3 DNA reads TGTGCCAGCTCCCCGGGAGGGGAGAGCTCCTACGAGCAGTACTTC. It yields the protein CASSPGGESSYEQYF.

The rearrangement joins TRBV27 to TRBJ2-5; 12 nucleotides agree with TRBD2. Germline trimming cut 6 bases from V and 4 bases from J; bases unmatched to any gene: 3. The germline V gene has CDR1 MNHEY and CDR2 SMNVEV (reference sequence). There are 14 residues in the CDR3. The CDR3 region is CASRTLAGGETQYF. The CDR3 DNA sequence: TGTGCCAGCAGGACACTAGCGGGAGGAGAGACCCAGTACTTC.

This chain connects TRBV5-1 to TRBJ2-1, with 12 bases that match TRBD2. This CDR3 spans 16 amino acids. V trimming: 3 bases; J trimming: 4 bases; junction bases outside the gene matches: 5. Germline V gene data show CDR1 as SGHRS and CDR2 as YFSETQ. The CDR3 loop reads CASSWTSGISYNEQFF. The CDR3 DNA sequence: TGCGCCAGCAGCTGGACTAGCGGGATTTCTTACAATGAGCAGTTCTTC.

The V gene is TRBV6-6, the J gene TRBJ2-7, with TRBD1 matching over 9 bases. Germline loops: CDR1 MNHNY, CDR2 SVGAGI (reference sequence). V lost 6 bases, J lost 2 bases, and 8 bases stayed unmatched. CDR3 size: 15 residues. CDR3 protein: CASRRTGDGPYEQYF. CDR3 DNA sequence: TGTGCCAGCAGGAGGACAGGGGACGGTCCCTACGAGCAGTACTTC.

J is TRBJ2-1 and V is TRBV5-1; 8 nucleotides agree with TRBD1. Germline V lookup: CDR1 SGHRS, CDR2 YFSETQ. The junction had 4 bases not matched to a gene; V was cut back by 2 bases and J by 6 bases. This CDR3 is 14 amino acids long. CDR3 sequence reads: CASSLRDRFNEQFF. CDR3 in DNA: TGCGCCAGCAGCTTAAGGGACAGGTTCAATGAGCAGTTCTTC.

J is TRBJ2-1 and V is TRBV14, with D possibly TRBD1 on 6 matching bases. Between the trimmed V and J ends, which lost 1 base and 8 bases, there was a span of 15 bases. The CDR3 length is 15 residues. The germline V gene encodes CDR1 SGHDN and CDR2 FVKESK. The CDR3 loop reads CASSQVSGVLDEQFF. DNA of the CDR3: TGTGCCAGCAGCCAAGTTTCAGGGGTGTTAGATGAGCAGTTCTTC.

The chain recombines TRBV5-6 with TRBJ2-5; D remains ambiguous. This CDR3 region has 13 residues. V lost 3 bases and J 2 bases, leaving 8 bases between the germline ends. From germline, CDR1 is SGHDT and CDR2 YYEEEE. The CDR3 nucleotides read TGTGCCAGCAGCTCCGACTTGCAAGAGACCCAGTACTTC. This translates into CASSSDLQETQYF. The full variable domain, with the rest looked up from reference TRBV5-6 and TRBJ2-5, is DAGVTQSPTHLIKTRGQQVTLRCSPKSGHDTVSWYQQALGQGPQFIFQYYEEEERQRGNFPDRFSGHQFPNYSSELNVNALLLGDSALYLCASSSDLQETQYFGPGTRLLVL.

There are a few counts of this clone. The chain links TRBV27 to TRBJ1-5; TRBD1 might be the D (6 bases). Germline V gene lookup returns CDR1 MNHEY and CDR2 SMNVEV (reference sequence). V was shortened by 0 bases and J by 0 bases, with 9 bases between the two germline ends. The CDR3 extends over 16 amino acids. The chain's CDR3 is CASSLSGTLSNQPQHF. The CDR3 DNA reads as TGTGCCAGCAGTTTATCGGGGACACTTAGCAATCAGCCCCAGCATTTT.

The chain carries TRBV28 and TRBJ2-1; TRBD2 matches at 16 bases. CDR1 MDHEN and CDR2 SYDVKM come from the germline V gene. The CDR3 loop spans 17 amino acids. With V trimmed by 4 bases and J by 8 bases, 8 bases remained unmatched. The CDR3 DNA follows: TGTGCCAGCAGTTCCGCCGGGACTAGCGGGAGGGGGTATGAGCAGTTCTTC. It is translated as CASSSAGTSGRGYEQFF.

This clone was counted a single time. The CDR3 reads CASSLGPLYEQYF. The CDR3 region has the DNA TGTGCCAGCAGCTTGGGGCCCCTTTACGAGCAGTACTTC. The chain links TRBV5-4 to TRBJ2-7, with D unclear. Looked up from germline, CDR1 is SGHNT and CDR2 is YYREEE (reference sequence). Trimming removed 0 bases at V and 4 bases at J, with 8 bases between. The CDR3 length is 13 residues.